The 13 T cell receptor beta chains below all came from one sample that was sequenced in a study of blood T cells in healthy people across ages (dated by TCRdb to the mid-2010s). To prepare the library, 5' RACE was applied. A second PCR of roughly 7 to 11 cycles was performed with a sample-barcoded 5' primer and a J-beta primer mix. TCRdb passed the public sequencing reads through fastp at Q25 and MiXCR, retaining productive beta sequences. Rows are unified per CDR3 protein, each entry keeping the most common DNA and genes. For this sample there are 1.8 million or so distinct CDR3 sequences; 30% to 40% appear just once. The ten largest clones add up to more than 20% of the sample. The sample consisted of blood. These receptors all come from a human donor in good health.

This chain uses TRBV4-2 with TRBJ1-1, with D maybe TRBD1 (6 bases). This CDR3 has 17 amino acids. Trimming shortened V by 4 bases and J by 2 bases, and 20 bases separated the two germline ends. Germline V gene lookup returns CDR1 LGHNA and CDR2 YNFKEQ. CDR3 in DNA: TGTGCCAGCAGCCGCCTCCCAGGGGTAGGGGGAAACACTGAAGCTTTCTTT. Protein sequence: CASSRLPGVGGNTEAFF.

This clonotype has only a few counts. V is TRBV12-5 and J is TRBJ1-1, with D perhaps TRBD1 (5 bases). Trimming pared 6 bases from V and 2 bases from J, leaving 16 bases between. Per the germline V gene, CDR1 is LGHNT and CDR2 is FRNRAP. The CDR3 has 15 residues. The CDR3 reads CASGRAPDSNTEAFF. In nucleotides, the CDR3 is TGTGCTAGTGGCCGGGCACCCGACAGTAACACTGAAGCTTTCTTT.

V and J are TRBV20-1 and TRBJ2-3; TRBD2 aligns across 12 bases. This CDR3 is 14 amino acids long. The germline V gene encodes CDR1 DFQATT and CDR2 SNEGSKA (reference sequence). The V gene end was trimmed by 3 bases and the J gene end by 8 bases; junction bases not matched to a gene: 6. The CDR3 nucleotides are TGCAGTGCTAGGACTAGCGGGGGACAGGGTACGCAGTATTTT. Its translation: CSARTSGGQGTQYF.

This sequence joins TRBV7-2 and TRBJ2-1; no definite D call. Deletions cut 4 bases from V and 8 bases from J, with 12 bases between. Germline V CDR1 and CDR2: SGHTA, FQGNSA. CDR3 length equals 13 residues. CDR3 DNA: TGTGCCAGCAGCTCCATTTCACTTTATGAGCAGTTCTTC. It yields the protein CASSSISLYEQFF.

The DNA for the CDR3 is TGTGCCAGCAGTTCCGGAGGGGGCGGGGGCTACACCTTC. It codes for CASSSGGGGGYTF. V is TRBV12-3 or TRBV12-4 and J is TRBJ1-2; the match to TRBD1 covers 7 bases. The CDR3 has 13 residues. Unmatched junction bases numbered 7, after V lost 4 bases and J lost 8 bases.

This clonotype appeared many times. The rearrangement links TRBV29-1 to TRBJ2-7; D is undetermined. Germline loops: CDR1 SQVTM, CDR2 ANQGSEA. V dropped 3 bases and J dropped 1 base, with 10 bases sitting between them. The CDR3 loop spans 13 amino acids. CDR3 protein: CSVDLGNSYEQYF. The CDR3 DNA reads TGCAGCGTTGACCTGGGCAATTCCTACGAGCAGTACTTC.

The chain links TRBV4-1 to TRBJ2-1; perhaps TRBD2 as D (6 bases). There are 16 residues in the CDR3. V gave up 3 bases and J gave up 3 bases, with 15 bases separating them. Germline assignment: CDR1 MGHRA and CDR2 YSYEKL. CDR3 region: CASSHGVGGNYNEQFF. The CDR3 DNA reads TGCGCCAGCAGCCACGGGGTGGGGGGTAACTACAATGAGCAGTTCTTC.

Here the CDR3 DNA reads TGTGCCAGCAGCCACAGCAGTGAAAAACTGTTTTTT. Translating it yields CASSHSSEKLFF. The chain is built from TRBV3-1 and TRBJ1-4; D uncertain. Germline V gene lookup returns CDR1 LGHDT and CDR2 YNNKEL (reference sequence). The CDR3 contains 12 residues. Trimming took 3 bases from V and 7 from J, leaving 6 bases between them.

The chain combines TRBV20-1 with TRBJ1-5; D perhaps matches TRBD1 (5 bases). Germline-derived CDR1 and CDR2 are DFQATT and SNEGSKA (reference sequence). The CDR3 sequence is 14 residues long. V lost 3 bases and J lost 5, with 14 bases in between. The CDR3: CSARSRDSYQPQHF. The CDR3 DNA sequence: TGCAGTGCTAGGAGCCGGGACTCCTATCAGCCCCAGCATTTT.

This clonotype was observed a few times. The gene calls are TRBV27 and TRBJ1-2; 10 nucleotides match TRBD1. The junction had 7 bases not matched to a gene; V was cut back by 0 bases and J by 6 bases. This CDR3 is built from 16 residues. Germline values: CDR1 MNHEY, CDR2 SMNVEV (reference sequence). CDR3 nucleotide sequence: TGTGCCAGCAGTTTATCCCCCGACAGGGGGCTCCATGGCTACACCTTC. Amino acids: CASSLSPDRGLHGYTF.

This clonotype was seen only a few times. A read error may account for a junction end that differs from germline. V gene TRBV20-1 combines with J gene TRBJ2-4, with no clear D. The DNA matches TRBJ2-7 better at its end, which makes the J call doubtful. The CDR3 spans 11 residues. Germline V CDR1 and CDR2: DFQATT, SNEGSKA (reference sequence). The DNA for the CDR3 is TGCAGGGCTAGTTATGTTTACGAGCAGTACTTC. This gives the protein CRASYVYEQYF.

This clonotype occurred a few times. The chain has TRBV6-2 or TRBV6-3 and TRBJ2-5, with D uncertain. V lost 2 bases and J lost 5, with 9 bases in between. The CDR3 covers 13 residues. Germline CDR1 is MNHEY and CDR2 is SVGEGT. CDR3 sequence reads: CASSYGRFETQYF. As DNA, the CDR3 is TGTGCCAGCAGTTACGGTCGTTTCGAGACCCAGTACTTC.

This clonotype has a handful of counts. The CDR3 DNA is TGTGCCAGCATTCGAGACAGAGACGAGACCCAGTACTTC. Amino acid sequence: CASIRDRDETQYF. This chain links TRBV7-9 with TRBJ2-5, with TRBD1 as a possible D gene (5 bases). The germline V and J ends were trimmed by 7 bases and 5 bases, with 14 bases remaining between them. This CDR3 has 13 amino acids. From germline, CDR1 is SEHNR and CDR2 FQNEAQ (reference sequence). The whole variable domain, remainder taken from reference TRBV7-9 and TRBJ2-5, is DTGVSQNPRHKITKRGQNVTFRCDPISEHNRLYWYRQTLGQGPEFLTYFQNEAQLEKSRLLSDRFSAERPKGSFSTLEIQRTEQGDSAMYLCASIRDRDETQYFGPGTRLLVL.